Sequencing of this T cell receptor beta chain was carried out in a study of beta chain features in type 1 diabetes. The study's findings and limits: Among all four CD4+ subsets, Type 1 diabetes patients had TCRB CDR3s that were moderately but significantly shorter.

Comment on this clone: What it recognizes is unknown.

Reverse transcription of all isolated RNA meant that expressed TCRB transcripts were sequenced. Sequencing was performed with immunoSEQ multiplex PCR; in TCRdb, only in-frame clones are kept and a portion is missing. This table holds fewer than 350,000 clones, 7.5% to 9.5% found once. The germline V and J ends were trimmed by 3 bases and 0 bases, with 14 bases remaining between them. This CDR3 contains 16 residues. From germline, CDR1 is MNHEY and CDR2 SMNVEV (reference sequence). The TCR was taken from a woman aged 18 to 35 in good health. The V and J genes are TRBV27 and TRBJ1-1; no clear D gene. Sequencing input: central memory CD4+ T cells from blood. CDR3 nucleotide sequence: TGTGCCAGCAGTTTCCCTCCCCCCGCCGTGAACACTGAAGCTTTCTTT. It translates to CASSFPPPAVNTEAFF.